One and the same sample provided the 20 T cell receptor beta chains below, sequenced in a study of T cell changes during pregnancy in multiple sclerosis (dated by TCRdb to 2018 to 2020). The method was the immunoSEQ multiplex PCR assay. Drawn from immuneACCESS, this table holds only the in-frame rearrangements with V and J called that TCRdb kept. Clones are partly lost; checked studies trace under half to an unresolved V gene and leave the rest unexplained. The sample data list tens of thousands of clones, and 90% to 95% of these were observed just once. The biggest ten clones account for 1.5% to 2% of the sample. The specimen comprised peripheral blood, sampled after pregnancy. The origin of the receptors is a female donor in good health, enrolled as a control in a pregnancy study.

The V and J genes are TRBV25-1 and TRBJ1-4; 8 nucleotides match TRBD1. The CDR3 has 14 residues. V dropped 8 bases and J dropped 2; count of bases not matched to a gene: 4. The germline V gene encodes CDR1 MGHDK and CDR2 SYGVNS. DNA for the CDR3: TGTGCCAGCGGGGACAGGTCGACTAATGAAAAACTGTTTTTT. Translated: CASGDRSTNEKLFF.

The gene calls are TRBV5-1 and TRBJ2-7; D possibly corresponds to TRBD1 (6 bases). V was trimmed by 4 bases and J by 3 bases, leaving 14 bases between them. Germline CDR1 is SGHRS and CDR2 is YFSETQ. This CDR3 has 14 amino acids. The CDR3 nucleotides read TGCGCCAGCAGCGCCCTGACGGACAGCTACGAGCAGTACTTC. Its translation: CASSALTDSYEQYF.

The chain has TRBV2 and TRBJ2-2; 8 nucleotides match TRBD2. The CDR3 sequence is 15 residues long. The ends lost 1 base at V and 3 bases at J; junction bases unmatched: 1. Per germline, CDR1 SNHLY and CDR2 FYNNEI. CDR3 amino acids: CASSEEAGDTGELFF. CDR3 DNA sequence: TGTGCCAGCAGTGAAGAAGCGGGGGACACCGGGGAGCTGTTTTTT. The variable domain in full, with the rest retrieved from reference TRBV2 and TRBJ2-2, is EPEVTQTPSHQVTQMGQEVILRCVPISNHLYFYWYRQILGQKVEFLVSFYNNEISEKSEIFDDQFSVERPDGSNFTLKIRSTKLEDSAMYFCASSEEAGDTGELFFGEGSRLTVL.

This chain joins TRBV28 and TRBJ2-7; TRBD2 might be the D (7 bases). Germline lookup yields CDR1 MDHEN and CDR2 SYDVKM. The CDR3 totals 14 residues. The V end lost 4 bases, the J end lost 6 bases, and 16 bases lay between the germline ends. In DNA form, the CDR3 reads TGTGCCAGCAGTTATAGGGGGAGGGCTTTCGAGCAGTACTTC. Protein sequence: CASSYRGRAFEQYF. Supplemented by reference TRBV28 and TRBJ2-7, the full variable domain reads DVKVTQSSRYLVKRTGEKVFLECVQDMDHENMFWYRQDPGLGLRLIYFSYDVKMKEKGDIPEGYSVSREKKERFSLILESASTNQTSMYLCASSYRGRAFEQYFGPGTRLTVT.

The V gene is TRBV5-4, the J gene TRBJ2-7; maybe TRBD1 (8 bases). Trimming cost V 4 bases and J 4 bases, with 18 bases left between them. Germline V CDR1 and CDR2: SGHNT, YYREEE (reference sequence). This CDR3 contains 15 residues. CDR3 nucleotide sequence: TGTGCCAGCAGCCTGGACAGGGAGGGAAGGTACGAGCAGTACTTC. This codes for CASSLDREGRYEQYF.

J is TRBJ2-5 and V is TRBV11-2; D might be TRBD1 (5 bases). Germline CDR1 reads SGHAT; CDR2 reads FQNNGV. V gave up 4 bases and J gave up 1 base, with 7 bases separating them. The CDR3 runs to 13 residues. CDR3 residues: CASSSTGQETQYF. The CDR3 DNA sequence: TGTGCCAGCAGCTCCACAGGCCAAGAGACCCAGTACTTC.

The chain employs TRBV7-2 and TRBJ2-7; D might be TRBD2 (6 bases). This CDR3 has 14 residues. CDR1 and CDR2 (germline): SGHTA, FQGNSA. Trimming removed 3 bases from V and 3 bases from J, with 12 bases in between. CDR3 bases: TGTGCCAGCAGCTTTGGACCGGGGGACTACGAGCAGTACTTC. It encodes CASSFGPGDYEQYF.

V is TRBV28 and J is TRBJ2-1, with 8 bases lining up with TRBD1. Germline CDR1 and CDR2: MDHEN and SYDVKM. The J segment lost 6 bases and the V segment lost 3 bases, leaving 7 bases of the junction unmatched. The CDR3 is 15 residues long. In DNA form, the CDR3 reads TGTGCCAGCAGTTTCTCGGACAGGGACGGCAATGAGCAGTTCTTC. It translates to CASSFSDRDGNEQFF. The variable domain in full, with the rest retrieved from reference TRBV28 and TRBJ2-1, is DVKVTQSSRYLVKRTGEKVFLECVQDMDHENMFWYRQDPGLGLRLIYFSYDVKMKEKGDIPEGYSVSREKKERFSLILESASTNQTSMYLCASSFSDRDGNEQFFGPGTRLTVL.

The rearrangement joins TRBV7-8 to TRBJ2-1, with 11 bases aligning to TRBD2. Trimming cost V 5 bases and J 6 bases; bases outside gene matches: 6. The CDR3 contains 15 residues. CDR1 is SGHVS and CDR2 is FQNEAQ in the germline V gene. This chain's CDR3 is CASSALAGVSNEQFF. As DNA, the CDR3 is TGTGCCAGCAGCGCACTAGCGGGAGTCTCCAATGAGCAGTTCTTC.

The chain is built from TRBV5-1 and TRBJ2-5; 7 bases fit TRBD2. Germline values: CDR1 SGHRS, CDR2 YFSETQ. CDR3 length: 14 residues. The ends lost 0 bases at V and 2 bases at J; junction bases unmatched: 1. In DNA, the CDR3 is TGCGCCAGCAGCTTGGGACTAGCTCAAGAGACCCAGTACTTC. Translated: CASSLGLAQETQYF.

As for this clone: Other DNA sequences in the same sample also yield this CDR3. This chain uses TRBV30 with TRBJ2-3, with D perhaps TRBD2 (5 bases). The CDR3 spans 14 residues. Trimming took 2 bases from V and 3 from J, leaving 12 bases between them. From germline, CDR1 is GTSNPN and CDR2 SVGIG (reference sequence). The CDR3 reads CAWSLGLSTDTQYF. DNA for the CDR3: TGTGCCTGGAGTTTAGGACTCAGTACAGATACGCAGTATTTT.

The gene calls are TRBV7-2 and TRBJ2-7; 11 bases align to TRBD2. Germline V gives CDR1 SGHTA, CDR2 FQGNSA. The CDR3 consists of 16 residues. V lost 5 bases and J lost 3; bases outside the gene matches: 9. The CDR3 sequence: CASSPFSGTSGYEQYF. CDR3 DNA: TGTGCCAGCAGCCCCTTCTCCGGGACTAGCGGCTACGAGCAGTACTTC.

The chain is built from TRBV11-3 and TRBJ2-7; possible D gene TRBD1, 5 bases. V lost 2 bases to trimming and J lost 1 base, with 9 bases between them. The germline V gene has CDR1 SGHNT and CDR2 YENEEA. The CDR3 is made up of 14 amino acids. The CDR3 bases are TGTGCCAGCAGCTTAATACAGGTTTCCTACGAGCAGTACTTC. It translates to CASSLIQVSYEQYF.

The rearrangement uses TRBV19 and TRBJ2-6; 7 positions match TRBD1. The CDR3 spans 17 residues. Unmatched junction bases numbered 6, after V lost 4 bases and J lost 0 bases. Germline V gene lookup returns CDR1 LNHDA and CDR2 SQIVND (reference sequence). Written as DNA, the CDR3 is TGTGCCAGTAGTACCCGGGACAGACTCTCTGGGGCCAACGTCCTGACTTTC. The encoded protein is CASSTRDRLSGANVLTF. The variable domain in full, with the rest retrieved from reference TRBV19 and TRBJ2-6, is DGGITQSPKYLFRKEGQNVTLSCEQNLNHDAMYWYRQDPGQGLRLIYYSQIVNDFQKGDIAEGYSVSREKKESFPLTVTSAQKNPTAFYLCASSTRDRLSGANVLTFGAGSRLTVL.

This rearrangement joins TRBV9 to TRBJ2-1, with TRBD1 matching 9 bases. There are 15 residues in the CDR3. With V trimmed by 3 bases and J by 2 bases, 3 bases remained unmatched. CDR1 is SGDLS and CDR2 is YYNGEE in the germline V gene. The CDR3 here is CASSGWTGAYNEQFF. The CDR3 nucleotides are TGTGCCAGCAGCGGCTGGACAGGGGCCTACAATGAGCAGTTCTTC. Combining the CDR3 with reference TRBV9 and TRBJ2-1 gives the whole variable domain DSGVTQTPKHLITATGQRVTLRCSPRSGDLSVYWYQQSLDQGLQFLIQYYNGEERAKGNILERFSAQQFPDLHSELNLSSLELGDSALYFCASSGWTGAYNEQFFGPGTRLTVL.

This clone was seen a handful of times. This chain's CDR3 is CASSPRTGRDTEAFF. CDR3 coding DNA: TGTGCCAGCAGCCCCCGGACAGGGCGGGACACTGAAGCTTTCTTT. The V and J genes are TRBV7-9 and TRBJ1-1; 8 bases align to TRBD1. Per the germline V gene, CDR1 is SEHNR and CDR2 is FQNEAQ (reference sequence). This CDR3 has 15 amino acids. Trimming took 5 bases from V and 3 from J; bases not matched to a gene: 8.

The rearrangement links TRBV25-1 to TRBJ2-2; 9 positions agree with TRBD2. The CDR3 consists of 16 residues. With 7 bases clipped from V and 4 bases from J, the junction kept 10 bases outside the gene matches. The germline gives CDR1 MGHDK, CDR2 SYGVNS. CDR3 nucleotides: TGTGCCAGCACCCCGTCTAGCGGGGCTCCCACCGGGGAGCTGTTTTTT. It codes for CASTPSSGAPTGELFF.

The V gene is TRBV2, the J gene TRBJ1-2, with 8 bases matching TRBD1. The germline V gene has CDR1 SNHLY and CDR2 FYNNEI. This CDR3 is built from 14 residues. Trimming took 6 bases from V and 2 from J; bases not matched to a gene: 5. The CDR3 sequence: CASRATGVNYGYTF. As DNA, the CDR3 is TGTGCCAGCAGGGCGACAGGGGTGAACTATGGCTACACCTTC.

The genes are TRBV2 and TRBJ2-2; D gene unclear. Trimming cost V 6 bases and J 3 bases, with 11 bases left between them. This CDR3 has 14 residues. CDR1 SNHLY and CDR2 FYNNEI come from the germline V gene. The CDR3 DNA is TGTGCCAGCAGGGTAATACAAGACACCGGGGAGCTGTTTTTT. This translates into CASRVIQDTGELFF.

V usage is TRBV27 and J usage is TRBJ1-1, with 8 bases that match TRBD1. Losses at the gene ends were 8 bases for V and 1 base for J; bases not matched to a gene: 6. CDR3 length equals 14 residues. CDR1 MNHEY and CDR2 SMNVEV come from the germline V gene (reference sequence). As DNA, the CDR3 is TGTGCCAGCGGACAGACAGGGGCGAACACTGAAGCTTTCTTT. It translates to CASGQTGANTEAFF.